This TCR beta chain was recorded in a study of monozygotic twins with inflammatory bowel disease. TCRdb re-analyzed the 5' RACE reads; it lists each CDR3 protein once, without DNA. The table counts more than 120,000 distinct CDR3 sequences; roughly 2.5% lies in the top ten. The origin of this receptor is a human donor with ulcerative colitis or Crohn's disease, or a healthy co-twin of an affected twin (not recorded which). Sample: blood.

The CDR3 protein is CASSLGLAVQTQYF. V gene TRBV5-4 combines with J gene TRBJ2-3; TCRdb calls TRBD2, which cannot be checked without DNA. In germline, CDR1 is SGHNT, CDR2 YYREEE (reference sequence). The CDR3 has 14 residues.